The TCR beta chain under discussion was sequenced for a study of blood T cell repertoires in COVID-19. Study-wide background: The United States, Italy and Spain were the sources of the acute and convalescent COVID-19 samples. From T cells, B-cell-depleted T cells, or PBMCs came the material, which was cDNA or gDNA.

Per the original methods: Reference gene primer amplification gave nucleated cell count estimates. Repertoires were generated with immunoSEQ multiplex PCR, while TCRdb's copy carries only in-frame clones and drops some. V and J calls and clone size are those listed in that table; D and trimming were worked out from the DNA. Altogether about 230,000 clones are present, approximately 81% being singletons, with the ten largest covering 15% to 20%. Germline CDR1 and CDR2: SEHNR and FQNEAQ (reference sequence). This CDR3 contains 13 residues. V was cut by 4 bases and J by 8 bases, with 14 bases left in between.

V gene TRBV7-9 combines with J gene TRBJ1-1, with D possibly being TRBD1 (5 bases). This clonotype was sampled from a woman older than 75 with active or convalescent COVID-19. What was sequenced was peripheral blood. The CDR3 protein is CASSSAGRTEAFF. CDR3 sequence (DNA): TGTGCCAGCAGCTCCGCGGGGCGAACCGAAGCTTTCTTT.